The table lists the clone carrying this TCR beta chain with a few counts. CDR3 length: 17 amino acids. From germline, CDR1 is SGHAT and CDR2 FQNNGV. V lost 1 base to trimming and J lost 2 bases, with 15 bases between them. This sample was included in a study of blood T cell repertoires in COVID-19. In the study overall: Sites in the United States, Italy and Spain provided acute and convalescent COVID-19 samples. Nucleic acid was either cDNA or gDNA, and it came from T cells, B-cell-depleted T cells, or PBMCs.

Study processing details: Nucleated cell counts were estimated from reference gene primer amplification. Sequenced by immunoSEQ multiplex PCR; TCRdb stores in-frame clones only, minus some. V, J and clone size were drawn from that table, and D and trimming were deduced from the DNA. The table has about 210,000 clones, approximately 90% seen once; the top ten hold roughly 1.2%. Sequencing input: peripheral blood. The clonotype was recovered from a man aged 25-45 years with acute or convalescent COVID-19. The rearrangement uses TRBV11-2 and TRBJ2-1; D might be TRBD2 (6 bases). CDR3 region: CASSLVAVGSAYNEQFF. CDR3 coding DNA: TGTGCCAGCAGCTTAGTGGCGGTCGGGAGCGCCTACAATGAGCAGTTCTTC.